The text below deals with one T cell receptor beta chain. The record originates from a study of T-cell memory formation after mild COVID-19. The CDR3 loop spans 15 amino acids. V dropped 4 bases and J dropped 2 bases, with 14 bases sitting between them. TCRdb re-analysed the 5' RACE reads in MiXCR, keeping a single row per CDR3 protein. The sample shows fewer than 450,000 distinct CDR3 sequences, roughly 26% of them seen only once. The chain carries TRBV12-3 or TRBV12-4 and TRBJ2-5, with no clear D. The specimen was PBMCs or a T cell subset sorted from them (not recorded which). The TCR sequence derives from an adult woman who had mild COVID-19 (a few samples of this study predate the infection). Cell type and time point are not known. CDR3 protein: CASSSLRQAQETQYF. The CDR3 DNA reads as TGTGCCAGCAGTTCTCTCCGCCAGGCTCAAGAGACCCAGTACTTC.